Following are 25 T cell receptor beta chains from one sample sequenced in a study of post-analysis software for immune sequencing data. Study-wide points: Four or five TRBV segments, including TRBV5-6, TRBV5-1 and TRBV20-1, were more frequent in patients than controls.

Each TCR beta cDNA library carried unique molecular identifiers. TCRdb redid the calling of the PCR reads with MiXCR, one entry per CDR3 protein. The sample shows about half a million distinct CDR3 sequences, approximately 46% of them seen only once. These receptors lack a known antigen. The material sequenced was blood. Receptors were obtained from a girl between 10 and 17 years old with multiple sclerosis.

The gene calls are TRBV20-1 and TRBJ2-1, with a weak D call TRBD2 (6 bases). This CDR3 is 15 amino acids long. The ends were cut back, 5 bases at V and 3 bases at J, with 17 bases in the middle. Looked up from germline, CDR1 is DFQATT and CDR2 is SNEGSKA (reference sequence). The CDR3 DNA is TGCAGTGCTGGCCCCTGGGGGGAGAGCTACAATGAGCAGTTCTTC. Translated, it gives CSAGPWGESYNEQFF.

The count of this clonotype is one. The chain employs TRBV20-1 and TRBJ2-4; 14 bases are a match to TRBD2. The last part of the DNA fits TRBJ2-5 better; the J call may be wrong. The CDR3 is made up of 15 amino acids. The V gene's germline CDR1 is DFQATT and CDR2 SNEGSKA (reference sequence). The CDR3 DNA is TGCAGTGCTCAACCGGGACTAGCGGGAGTAGAGACCCAGTACTTC. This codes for CSAQPGLAGVETQYF.

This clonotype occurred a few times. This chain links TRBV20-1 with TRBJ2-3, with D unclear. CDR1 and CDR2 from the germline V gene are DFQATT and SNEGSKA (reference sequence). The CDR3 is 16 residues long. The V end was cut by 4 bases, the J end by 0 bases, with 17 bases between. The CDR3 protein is CSAKAQLYTSTDTQYF. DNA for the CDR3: TGCAGTGCTAAAGCCCAGTTATACACCAGCACAGATACGCAGTATTTT.

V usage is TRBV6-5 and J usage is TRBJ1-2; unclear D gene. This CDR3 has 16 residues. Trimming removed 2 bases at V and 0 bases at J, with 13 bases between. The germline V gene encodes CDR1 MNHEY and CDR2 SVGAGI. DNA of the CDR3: TGTGCCAGCAGTTACAGTTGGGGTCTAGCTAACTATGGCTACACCTTC. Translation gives CASSYSWGLANYGYTF.

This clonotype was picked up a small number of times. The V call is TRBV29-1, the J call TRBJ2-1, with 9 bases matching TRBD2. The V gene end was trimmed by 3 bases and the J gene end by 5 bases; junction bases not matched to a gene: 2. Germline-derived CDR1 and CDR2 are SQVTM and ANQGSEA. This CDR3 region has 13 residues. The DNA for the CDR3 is TGCAGCGTTGAGACTAGCGGAGACAATGAGCAGTTCTTC. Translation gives CSVETSGDNEQFF.

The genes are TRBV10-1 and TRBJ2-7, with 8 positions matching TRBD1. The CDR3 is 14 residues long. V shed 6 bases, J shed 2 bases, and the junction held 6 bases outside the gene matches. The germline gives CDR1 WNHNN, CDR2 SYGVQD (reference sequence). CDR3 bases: TGCGCCAGCAGCCCCGCAGGGGGCACCTACGAGCAGTACTTC. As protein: CASSPAGGTYEQYF.

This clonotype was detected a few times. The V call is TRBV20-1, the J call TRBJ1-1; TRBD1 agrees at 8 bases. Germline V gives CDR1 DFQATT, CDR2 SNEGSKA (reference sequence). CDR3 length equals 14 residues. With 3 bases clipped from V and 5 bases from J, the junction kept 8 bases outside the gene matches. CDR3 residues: CSARDREGGTEAFF. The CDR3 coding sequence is TGCAGTGCTAGGGACAGGGAAGGAGGGACTGAAGCTTTCTTT.

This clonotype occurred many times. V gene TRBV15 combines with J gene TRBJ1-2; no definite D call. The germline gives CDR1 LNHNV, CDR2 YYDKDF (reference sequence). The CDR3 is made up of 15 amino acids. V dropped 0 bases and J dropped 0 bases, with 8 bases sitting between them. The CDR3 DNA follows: TGTGCCACCAGCAGAGAATCGATAGCTAACTATGGCTACACCTTC. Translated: CATSRESIANYGYTF.

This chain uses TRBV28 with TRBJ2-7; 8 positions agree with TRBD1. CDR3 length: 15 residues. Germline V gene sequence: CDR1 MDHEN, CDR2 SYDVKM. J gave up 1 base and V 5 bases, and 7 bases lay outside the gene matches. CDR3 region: CASSDAGTGSYEQYF. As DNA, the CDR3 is TGTGCCAGCAGTGACGCCGGGACAGGATCCTACGAGCAGTACTTC.

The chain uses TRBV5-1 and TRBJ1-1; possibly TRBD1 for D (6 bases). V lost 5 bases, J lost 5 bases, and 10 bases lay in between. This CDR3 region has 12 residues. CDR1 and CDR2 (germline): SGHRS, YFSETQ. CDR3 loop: CASRGGGTEAFF. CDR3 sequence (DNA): TGCGCCAGCAGAGGGGGAGGGACTGAAGCTTTCTTT.

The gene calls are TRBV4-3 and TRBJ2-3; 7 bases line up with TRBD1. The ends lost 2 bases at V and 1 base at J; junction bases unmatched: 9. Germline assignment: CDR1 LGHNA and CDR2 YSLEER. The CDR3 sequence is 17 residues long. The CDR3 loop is CASSQNLYRGGTDTQYF. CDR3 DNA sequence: TGCGCCAGCAGCCAAAACCTGTACAGGGGAGGCACAGATACGCAGTATTTT.

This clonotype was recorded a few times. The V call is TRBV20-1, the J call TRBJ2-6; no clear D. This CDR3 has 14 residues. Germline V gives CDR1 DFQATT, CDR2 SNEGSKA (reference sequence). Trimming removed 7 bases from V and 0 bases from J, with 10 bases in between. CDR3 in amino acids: CSVATDSGANVLTF. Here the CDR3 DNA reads TGCAGTGTCGCGACGGACTCTGGGGCCAACGTCCTGACTTTC.

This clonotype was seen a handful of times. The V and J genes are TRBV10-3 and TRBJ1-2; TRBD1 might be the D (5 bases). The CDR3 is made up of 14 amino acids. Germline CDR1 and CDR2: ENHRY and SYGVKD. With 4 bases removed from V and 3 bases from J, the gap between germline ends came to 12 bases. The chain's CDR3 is CAISGPGTYYGYTF. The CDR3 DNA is TGTGCCATCAGTGGCCCCGGGACGTACTATGGCTACACCTTC.

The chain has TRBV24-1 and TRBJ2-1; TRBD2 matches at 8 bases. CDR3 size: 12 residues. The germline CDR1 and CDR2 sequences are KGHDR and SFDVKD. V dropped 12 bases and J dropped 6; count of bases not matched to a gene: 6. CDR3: CAAGGRANEQFF. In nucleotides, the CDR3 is TGTGCCGCGGGAGGAAGGGCCAATGAGCAGTTCTTC.

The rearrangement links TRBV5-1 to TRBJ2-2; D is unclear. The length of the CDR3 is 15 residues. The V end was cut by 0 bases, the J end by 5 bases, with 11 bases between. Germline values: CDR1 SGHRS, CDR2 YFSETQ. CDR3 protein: CASSLDGVGTGELFF. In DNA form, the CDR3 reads TGCGCCAGCAGCTTGGATGGGGTCGGAACCGGGGAGCTGTTTTTT.

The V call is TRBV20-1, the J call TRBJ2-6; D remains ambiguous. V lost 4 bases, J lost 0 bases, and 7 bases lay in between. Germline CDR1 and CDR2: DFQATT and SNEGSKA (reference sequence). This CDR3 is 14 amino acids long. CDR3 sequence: CSATRSSGANVLTF. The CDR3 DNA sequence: TGCAGTGCTACCAGGAGCTCTGGGGCCAACGTCCTGACTTTC.

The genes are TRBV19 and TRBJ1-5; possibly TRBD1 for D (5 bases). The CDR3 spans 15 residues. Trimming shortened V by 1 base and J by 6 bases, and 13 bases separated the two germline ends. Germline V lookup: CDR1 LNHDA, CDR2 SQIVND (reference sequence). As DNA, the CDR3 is TGTGCCAGTAGTATAGGGGGCGGTGGAGGTCAGCCCCAGCATTTT. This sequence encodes CASSIGGGGGQPQHF.

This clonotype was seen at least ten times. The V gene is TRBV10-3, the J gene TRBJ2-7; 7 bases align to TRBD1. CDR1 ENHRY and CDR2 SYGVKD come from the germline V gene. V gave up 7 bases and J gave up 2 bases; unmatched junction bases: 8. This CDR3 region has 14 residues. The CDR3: CAITDREIAYEQYF. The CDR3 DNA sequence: TGTGCCATCACCGACAGGGAAATTGCCTACGAGCAGTACTTC.

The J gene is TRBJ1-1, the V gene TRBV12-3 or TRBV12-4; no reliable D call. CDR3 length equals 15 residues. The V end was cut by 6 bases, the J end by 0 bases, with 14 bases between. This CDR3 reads CASSLQRVVNTEAFF. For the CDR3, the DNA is TGTGCCAGCAGCCTCCAGAGGGTTGTGAACACTGAAGCTTTCTTT.

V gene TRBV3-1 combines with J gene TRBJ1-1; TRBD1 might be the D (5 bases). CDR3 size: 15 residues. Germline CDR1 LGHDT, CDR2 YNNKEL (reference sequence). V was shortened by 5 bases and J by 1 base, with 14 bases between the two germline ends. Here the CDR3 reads CASSRDSTGNTEAFF. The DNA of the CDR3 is TGTGCCAGCAGCAGGGACTCCACAGGGAACACTGAAGCTTTCTTT.

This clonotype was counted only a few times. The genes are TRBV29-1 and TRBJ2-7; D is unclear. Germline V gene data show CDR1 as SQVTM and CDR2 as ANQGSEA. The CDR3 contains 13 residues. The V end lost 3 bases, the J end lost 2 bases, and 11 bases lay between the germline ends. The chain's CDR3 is CSVEGTITYEQYF. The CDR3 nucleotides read TGCAGCGTTGAGGGAACTATAACCTACGAGCAGTACTTC.

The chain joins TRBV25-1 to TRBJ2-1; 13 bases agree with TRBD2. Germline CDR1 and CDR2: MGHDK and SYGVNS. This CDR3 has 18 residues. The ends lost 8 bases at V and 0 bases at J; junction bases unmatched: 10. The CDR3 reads CASWSGTSGAGSYNEQFF. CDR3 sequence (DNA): TGTGCCAGCTGGAGCGGGACTAGCGGGGCCGGCTCCTACAATGAGCAGTTCTTC.

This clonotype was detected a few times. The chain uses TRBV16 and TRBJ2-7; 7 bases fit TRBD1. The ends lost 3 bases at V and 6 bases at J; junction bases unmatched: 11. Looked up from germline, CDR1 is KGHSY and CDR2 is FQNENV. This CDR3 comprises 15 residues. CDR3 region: CASSQRGTVLSEQYF. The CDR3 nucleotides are TGTGCCAGCAGCCAGAGAGGGACAGTCCTCTCCGAGCAGTACTTC.

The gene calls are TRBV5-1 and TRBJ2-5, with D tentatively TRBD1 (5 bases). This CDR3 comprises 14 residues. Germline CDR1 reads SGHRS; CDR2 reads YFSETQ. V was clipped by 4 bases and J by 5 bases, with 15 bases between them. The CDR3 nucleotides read TGCGCCAGCAGCGTGACAGCCATCGGCGAGACCCAGTACTTC. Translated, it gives CASSVTAIGETQYF.

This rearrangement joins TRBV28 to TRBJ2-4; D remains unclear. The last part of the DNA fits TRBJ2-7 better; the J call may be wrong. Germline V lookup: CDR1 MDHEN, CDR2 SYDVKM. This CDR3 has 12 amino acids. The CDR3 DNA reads TGTGCCAGATCCCCGGAACACTACGAGCAGTACTTC. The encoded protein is CARSPEHYEQYF.